This TCR beta chain was found in a study of shared clonotypes between healthy human individuals. The V end lost 2 bases, the J end lost 5 bases, and 12 bases lay between the germline ends. This CDR3 has 14 amino acids. From germline, CDR1 is MNHEY and CDR2 SVGAGI. Whole-study results and caveats: Represented genetic and exposure-history diversity was restricted by having few donors.

Donors, without exception, were Caucasian adults residing in Nashville, Tennessee. To note about this clone: Its cognate antigen is unknown.

Some clones are missing from TCRdb's copy, which holds only in-frame ones; the method was immunoSEQ multiplex PCR. In the table there are 2 million to 3 million clones, approximately 93% of which are singletons. This TCR was sampled from a man between 18 and 29 years old in good health. Some clones in this sample may be carry-over from other donors' samples. The J gene is TRBJ1-1, the V gene TRBV6-5, with unresolved D. Material for sequencing was naive CD4+ T cells from PBMCs. Subset meaning: CD45RA+ positively selected. Written as DNA, the CDR3 is TGTGCCAGCAGTTACGATGGGGAACGGACTGAAGCTTTCTTT. Its protein product is CASSYDGERTEAFF.